This TCR beta chain comes out of a study of CD8+CD57+ T cells in acquired aplastic anemia. Study summary: When averaged, DNA from sorted CD4+ and CD8+ cells came to 2.5 to 3.5 ug.

Patients sequenced had flow cytometry evidence of CD8+CD57+ cell expansion. Genomic DNA acted as the template from which TCR beta VDJ combination and CDR3 sequence profiling were carried out. Each CDR3 protein gets one entry after TCRdb re-called the reads with MiXCR. The repertoire has approximately 300,000 distinct CDR3 sequences, under 60% of them found once; the top ten carry roughly 1.3%. At least ten counts were recorded for this clonotype. The length of the CDR3 is 12 residues. Trimming left V 4 bases short and J 4 bases short, with 5 bases between. Germline values: CDR1 SQVTM, CDR2 ANQGSEA. The TCR originated in a human donor with aplastic anemia. Sequenced input: sorted CD4+, CD8+, or CD8+CD57+ T cells (not recorded which) from PBMCs. This chain connects TRBV29-1 to TRBJ2-6; D gene uncertain. The CDR3 region is CSVASGANVLTF. CDR3 DNA sequence: TGCAGCGTTGCTTCCGGGGCCAACGTCCTGACTTTC.